These 3 T cell receptor beta chains came from one sample sequenced in a study of cytomegalovirus exposure and HLA in healthy donors. Only in-frame clones appear in the TCRdb table, and some are missing; sequencing was by immunoSEQ multiplex PCR. The table includes 150,000 to 170,000 clones, 80% to 90% detected once. Sequenced sample: PBMCs. These receptors came from a man between 18 and 29 years old in good health and CMV-seropositive.

The chain couples TRBV10-3 to TRBJ2-7, with a tentative D call TRBD1 (7 bases). Germline V gene sequence: CDR1 ENHRY, CDR2 SYGVKD. V was pared by 0 bases and J by 3 bases, with 15 bases between. The CDR3 runs to 16 residues. CDR3 coding DNA: TGTGCCATCAGTGAGTCGGGCAGGGGGAGGAACTACGAGCAGTACTTC. Residues: CAISESGRGRNYEQYF.

The genes are TRBV29-1 and TRBJ1-4; possible D gene TRBD1, 6 bases. Germline CDR1 and CDR2: SQVTM and ANQGSEA. This CDR3 has 17 residues. The germline V and J ends were trimmed by 0 bases and 0 bases, with 14 bases remaining between them. As DNA, the CDR3 is TGCAGCGTTGAAGATCCGGACAGCCCAGCAACTAATGAAAAACTGTTTTTT. Its protein product is CSVEDPDSPATNEKLFF.

This clone was detected a few times. V is TRBV7-2 and J is TRBJ2-1; D remains unclear. Per germline, CDR1 SGHTA and CDR2 FQGNSA. The CDR3 sequence is 12 residues long. V lost 4 bases and J 10 bases, leaving 11 bases between the germline ends. The CDR3 nucleotides are TGTGCCAGCAGCTCCCCCATCCCCGAGCAGTTCTTC. This sequence encodes CASSSPIPEQFF.